This T cell receptor beta chain was captured by sequencing in a study of cytomegalovirus exposure and HLA in healthy donors. Findings and limits, study-wide: The classifier, whose performance was assessed in both the original and validation cohorts, reportedly diagnosed cytomegalovirus status with high specificity and sensitivity. Whilst most TCR sequences proved rare, a subset of public TCRs occurred across many donors.

Between the trimmed V and J ends, which lost 4 bases and 10 bases, there was a span of 16 bases. Germline V gene lookup returns CDR1 MNHEY and CDR2 SVGAGI. The CDR3 is 13 amino acids. With respect to this clone: What it binds is unknown.

Measured with immunoSEQ multiplex PCR; TCRdb has only the in-frame clones, and not every one. The sample records about 120,000 clones, approximately 88% being singletons. The chain uses TRBV6-5 and TRBJ1-2; D may be TRBD1 (6 bases). Sequenced sample: PBMCs. This receptor was taken from a man in his late teens or twenties in good health and CMV-seronegative. The CDR3 sequence: CASSFAGAGPYTF. The CDR3 nucleotides are TGTGCCAGCAGTTTCGCAGGGGCCGGGCCCTACACCTTC.